This T cell receptor (beta chain) was sequenced in a study of PD-L1 blockade in urothelial cancer. Study as a whole: The year 2014 saw patients start atezolizumab, 1,200 mg intravenously every 3 weeks. A median of 141,255 T cells was found in the blood samples. Blood analysis took place 3 weeks (second dose) and 6 weeks after treatment start.

Sequencing was performed with immunoSEQ multiplex PCR; in TCRdb, only in-frame clones are kept and a portion is missing. The table has 90,000 to 130,000 clones, around 93% seen once. Time point noted: peripheral blood 6 weeks after treatment start. This CDR3 is built from 16 residues. Trimming removed 2 bases from V and 3 bases from J, with 19 bases in between. CDR1 and CDR2 from the germline V gene are GTSNPN and SVGIG (reference sequence). V usage is TRBV30 and J usage is TRBJ1-1; D might be TRBD1 (6 bases). The receptor's source is a man aged 55 to 70 with urothelial cancer. The material sequenced was PBMCs, taken around atezolizumab (anti-PD-L1) treatment. For the CDR3, the DNA is TGTGCCTGGAGTAGCCTAGGGGGGGGGAGGCACACTGAAGCTTTCTTT. It yields the protein CAWSSLGGGRHTEAFF.